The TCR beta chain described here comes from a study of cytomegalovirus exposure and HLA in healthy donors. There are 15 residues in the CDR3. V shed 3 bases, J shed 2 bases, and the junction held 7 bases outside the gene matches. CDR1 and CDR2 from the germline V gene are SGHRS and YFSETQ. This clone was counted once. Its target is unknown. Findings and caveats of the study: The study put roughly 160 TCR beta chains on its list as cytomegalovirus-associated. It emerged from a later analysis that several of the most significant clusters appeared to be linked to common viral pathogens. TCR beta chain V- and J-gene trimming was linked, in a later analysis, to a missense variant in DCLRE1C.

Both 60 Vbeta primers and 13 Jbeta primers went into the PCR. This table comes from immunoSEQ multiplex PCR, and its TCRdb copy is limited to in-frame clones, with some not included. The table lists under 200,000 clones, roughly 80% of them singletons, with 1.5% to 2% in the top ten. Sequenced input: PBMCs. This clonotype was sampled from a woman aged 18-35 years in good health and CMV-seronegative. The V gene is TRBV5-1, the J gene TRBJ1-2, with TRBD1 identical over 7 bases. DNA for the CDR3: TGCGCCAGCAGCTCTGGGGGACAGTCGAACTATGGCTACACCTTC. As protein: CASSSGGQSNYGYTF.